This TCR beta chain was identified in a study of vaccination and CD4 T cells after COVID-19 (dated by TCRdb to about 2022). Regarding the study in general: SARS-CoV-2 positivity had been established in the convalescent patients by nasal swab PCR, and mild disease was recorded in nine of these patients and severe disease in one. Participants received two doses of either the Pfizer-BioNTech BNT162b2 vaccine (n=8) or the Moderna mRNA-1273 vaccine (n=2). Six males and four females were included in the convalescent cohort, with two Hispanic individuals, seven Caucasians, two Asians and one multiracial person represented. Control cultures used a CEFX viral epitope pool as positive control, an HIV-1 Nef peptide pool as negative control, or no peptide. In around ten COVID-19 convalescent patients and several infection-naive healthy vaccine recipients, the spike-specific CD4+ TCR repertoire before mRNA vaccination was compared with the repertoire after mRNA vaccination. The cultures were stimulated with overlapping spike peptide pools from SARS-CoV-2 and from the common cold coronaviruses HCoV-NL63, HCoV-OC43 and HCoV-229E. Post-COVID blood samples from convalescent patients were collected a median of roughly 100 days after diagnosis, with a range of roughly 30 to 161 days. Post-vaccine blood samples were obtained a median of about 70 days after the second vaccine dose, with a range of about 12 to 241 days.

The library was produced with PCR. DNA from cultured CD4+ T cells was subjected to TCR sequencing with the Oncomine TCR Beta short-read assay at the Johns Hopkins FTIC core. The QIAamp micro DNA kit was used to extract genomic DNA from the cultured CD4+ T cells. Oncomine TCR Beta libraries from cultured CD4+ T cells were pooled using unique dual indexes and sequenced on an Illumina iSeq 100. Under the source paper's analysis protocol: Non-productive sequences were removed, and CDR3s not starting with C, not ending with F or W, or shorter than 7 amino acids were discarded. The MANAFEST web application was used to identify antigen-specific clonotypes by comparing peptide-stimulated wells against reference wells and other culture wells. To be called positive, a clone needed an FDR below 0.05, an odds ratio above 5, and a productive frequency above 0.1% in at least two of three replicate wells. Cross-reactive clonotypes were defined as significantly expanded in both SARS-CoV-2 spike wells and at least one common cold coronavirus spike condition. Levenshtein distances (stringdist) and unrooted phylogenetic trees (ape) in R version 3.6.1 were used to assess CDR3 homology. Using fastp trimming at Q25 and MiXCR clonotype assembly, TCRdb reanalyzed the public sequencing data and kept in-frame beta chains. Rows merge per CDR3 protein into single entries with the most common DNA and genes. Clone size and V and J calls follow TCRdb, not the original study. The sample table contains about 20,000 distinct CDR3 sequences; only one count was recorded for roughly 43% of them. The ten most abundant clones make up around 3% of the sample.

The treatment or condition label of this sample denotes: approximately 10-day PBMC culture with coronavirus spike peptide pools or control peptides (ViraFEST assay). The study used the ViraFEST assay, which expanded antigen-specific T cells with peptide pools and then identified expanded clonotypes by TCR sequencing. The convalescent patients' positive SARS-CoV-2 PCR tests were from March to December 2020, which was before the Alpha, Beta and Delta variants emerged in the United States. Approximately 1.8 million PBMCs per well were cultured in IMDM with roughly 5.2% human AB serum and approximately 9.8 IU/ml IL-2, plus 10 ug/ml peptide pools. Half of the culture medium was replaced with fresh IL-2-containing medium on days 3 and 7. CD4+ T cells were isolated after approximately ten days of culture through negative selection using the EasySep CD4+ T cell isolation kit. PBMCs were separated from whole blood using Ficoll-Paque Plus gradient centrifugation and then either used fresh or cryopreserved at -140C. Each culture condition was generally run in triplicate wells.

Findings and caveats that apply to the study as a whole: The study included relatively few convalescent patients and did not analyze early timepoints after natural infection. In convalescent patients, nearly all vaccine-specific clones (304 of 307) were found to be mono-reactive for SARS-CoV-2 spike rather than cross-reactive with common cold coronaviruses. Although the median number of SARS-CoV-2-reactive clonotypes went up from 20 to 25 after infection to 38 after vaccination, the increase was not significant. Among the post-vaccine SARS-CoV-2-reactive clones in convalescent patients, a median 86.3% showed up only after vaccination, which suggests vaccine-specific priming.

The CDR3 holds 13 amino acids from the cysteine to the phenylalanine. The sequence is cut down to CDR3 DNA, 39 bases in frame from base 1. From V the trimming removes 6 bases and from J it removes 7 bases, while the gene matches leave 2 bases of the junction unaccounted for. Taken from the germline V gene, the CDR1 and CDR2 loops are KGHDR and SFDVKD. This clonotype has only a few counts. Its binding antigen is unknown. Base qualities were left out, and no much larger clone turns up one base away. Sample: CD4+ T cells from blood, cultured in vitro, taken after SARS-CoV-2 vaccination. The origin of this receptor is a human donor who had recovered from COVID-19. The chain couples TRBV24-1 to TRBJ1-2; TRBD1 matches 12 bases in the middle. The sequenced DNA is TGTGCCACCAGTCCGGGACAGGGGGCTGGCTACACCTTC. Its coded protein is CATSPGQGAGYTF.